The text below deals with one T cell receptor (beta chain). What it binds is unknown. The data originate from a study of post-analysis software for immune sequencing data. Study-wide findings and caveats: Among a few TRBV segments more frequent in patients than controls were TRBV5-6, TRBV5-1 and TRBV20-1. Strong same-batch co-clustering of samples appeared with F measure clustering.

Incorporated into the TCR beta cDNA libraries were unique molecular identifiers, which served to reduce PCR and sequencing biases. TCRdb fed the PCR reads into MiXCR, producing one record per CDR3 protein. The repertoire has around 440,000 distinct CDR3 sequences, under 55% of them found once; the top ten carry about 12%. The CDR3 runs 17 residues. Germline loops: CDR1 SGHVS, CDR2 FNYEAQ. The receptor comes from a girl aged 10 to 17 with multiple sclerosis. The V gene is TRBV7-6, the J gene TRBJ2-4; 10 nucleotides align to TRBD2. The J call may not be correct, given that the DNA end is closer to TRBJ2-7. Sequenced sample: blood. The CDR3 loop reads CASSQIPLLAGRYEQYF. As DNA, the CDR3 is TGTGCCAGCAGCCAAATCCCCCTACTAGCGGGACGCTACGAGCAGTACTTC.